Sequencing of this T cell receptor (beta chain) was carried out in a study of blood T cell repertoires in COVID-19. Turning to the study itself: Whether acute or convalescent, the COVID-19 samples came from the United States, Italy and Spain.

Per the authors' pipeline: Reference gene primer amplification gave estimated nucleated cell counts. Libraries were prepared by immunoSEQ multiplex PCR; TCRdb keeps only in-frame clonotypes and omits some of them. V and J calls and clone size come straight from that table; D and trimming were deduced from the DNA. The top ten clones hold about 3% of a sample with 150,000 to 200,000 clones, approximately 79% of them seen once. This clone was seen a single time. CDR1 is SGHVS and CDR2 is FNYEAQ in the germline V gene. The CDR3 has 14 residues. J was trimmed by 8 bases and V by 3 bases; bases with no gene match: 5.

This chain connects TRBV7-6 to TRBJ2-1, with 9 bases aligning to TRBD1. The sample was peripheral blood. This clonotype was sampled from a woman older than 75 with acute or convalescent COVID-19. The CDR3 spells CASSLGQGWDEQFF. Written as DNA, the CDR3 is TGTGCCAGCAGCTTGGGACAGGGATGGGATGAGCAGTTCTTC.